This T cell receptor beta chain came from a study of tumor-infiltrating lymphocytes in primary liver carcinoma. Total RNA and DNA came together from roughly 20-30 mg of bulk tissue without cell sorting. CDR1 LGHNA and CDR2 YNFKEQ come from the germline V gene. J lost 15 bases, V lost 2 bases, and 23 bases had no gene match. This CDR3 spans 18 amino acids. The investigators made TCR beta cDNA from about 0.45 ug total RNA, using a constant-region primer. Nested multiplex PCR, run for three rounds with slightly modified ARM-PCR, yielded TCR beta libraries. With TRBV1-TRBV30 forward primers and a C-beta reverse primer, the first two PCR rounds were run for roughly 10 cycles each. TCRdb re-analysed the multiplex PCR reads in MiXCR, keeping a single row per CDR3 protein. The sample consists of tens of thousands of distinct CDR3 sequences, around 79% of them appearing once.

The chain employs TRBV4-2 and TRBJ2-3, with TRBD2 identical over 10 bases. The sequence was obtained from a man aged 35 to 55 with primary liver carcinoma and hepatitis B virus infection. Sequencing input: liver tumor tissue from sampling region 3. The subset denotes: tumor region T3, left-lateral pole. The CDR3 sequence: CASSQMALLAGATDTQYF. CDR3 DNA: TGTGCCAGCAGCCAAATGGCGCTTCTAGCGGGAGCGACAGATACACAATATTTT.